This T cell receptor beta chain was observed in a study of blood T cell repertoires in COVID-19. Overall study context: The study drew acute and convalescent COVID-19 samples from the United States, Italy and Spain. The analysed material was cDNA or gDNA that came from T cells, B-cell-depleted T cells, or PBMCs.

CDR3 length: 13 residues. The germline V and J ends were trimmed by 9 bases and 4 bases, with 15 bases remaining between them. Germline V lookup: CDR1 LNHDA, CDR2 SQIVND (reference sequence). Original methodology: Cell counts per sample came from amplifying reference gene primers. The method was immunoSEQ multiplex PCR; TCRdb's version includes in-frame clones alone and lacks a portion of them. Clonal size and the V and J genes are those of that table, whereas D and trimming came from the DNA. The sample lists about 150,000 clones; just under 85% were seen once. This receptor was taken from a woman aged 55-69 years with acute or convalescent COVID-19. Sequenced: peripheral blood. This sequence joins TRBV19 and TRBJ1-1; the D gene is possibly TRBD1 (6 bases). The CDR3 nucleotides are TGTGCCAGCGTACTGACAGGCGGCACTGAAGCTTTCTTT. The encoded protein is CASVLTGGTEAFF.